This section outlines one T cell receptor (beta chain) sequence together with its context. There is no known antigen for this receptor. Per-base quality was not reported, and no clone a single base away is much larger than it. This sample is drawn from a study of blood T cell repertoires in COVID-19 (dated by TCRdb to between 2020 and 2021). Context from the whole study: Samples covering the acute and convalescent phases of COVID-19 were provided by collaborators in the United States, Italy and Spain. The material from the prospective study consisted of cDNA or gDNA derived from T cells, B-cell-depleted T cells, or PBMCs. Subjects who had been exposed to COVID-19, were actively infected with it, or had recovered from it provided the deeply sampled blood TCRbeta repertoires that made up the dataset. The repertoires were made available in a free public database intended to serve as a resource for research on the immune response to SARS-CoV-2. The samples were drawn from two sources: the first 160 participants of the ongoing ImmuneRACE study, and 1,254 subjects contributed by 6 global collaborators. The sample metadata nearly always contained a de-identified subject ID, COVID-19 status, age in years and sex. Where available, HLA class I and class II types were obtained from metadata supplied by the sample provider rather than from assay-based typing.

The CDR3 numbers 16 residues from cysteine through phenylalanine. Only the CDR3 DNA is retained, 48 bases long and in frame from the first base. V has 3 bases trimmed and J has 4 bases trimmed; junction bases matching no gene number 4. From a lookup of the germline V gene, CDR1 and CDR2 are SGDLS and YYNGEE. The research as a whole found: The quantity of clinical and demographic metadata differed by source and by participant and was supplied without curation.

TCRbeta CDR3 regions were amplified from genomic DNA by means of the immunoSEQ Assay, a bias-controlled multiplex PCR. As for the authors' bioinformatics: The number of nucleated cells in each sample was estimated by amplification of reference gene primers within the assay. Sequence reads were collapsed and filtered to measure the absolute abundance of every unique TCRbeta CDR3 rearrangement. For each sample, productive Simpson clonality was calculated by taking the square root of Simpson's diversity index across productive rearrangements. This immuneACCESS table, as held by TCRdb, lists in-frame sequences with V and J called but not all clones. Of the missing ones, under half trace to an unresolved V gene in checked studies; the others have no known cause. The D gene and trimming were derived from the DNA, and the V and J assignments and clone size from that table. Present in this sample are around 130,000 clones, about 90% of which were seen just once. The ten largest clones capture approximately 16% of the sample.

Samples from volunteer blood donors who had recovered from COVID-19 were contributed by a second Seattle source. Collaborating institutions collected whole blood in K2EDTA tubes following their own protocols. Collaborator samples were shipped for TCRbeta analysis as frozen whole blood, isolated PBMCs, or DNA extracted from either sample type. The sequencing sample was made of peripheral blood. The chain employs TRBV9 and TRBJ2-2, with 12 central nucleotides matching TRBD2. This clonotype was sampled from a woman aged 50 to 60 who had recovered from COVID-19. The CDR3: CASSAGTSGLTGELFF. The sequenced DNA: TGTGCCAGCAGCGCTGGGACTAGCGGGCTCACCGGGGAGCTGTTTTTT.